These 24 T cell receptor beta chains were all obtained from the same sample, sequenced in a study of blood T cell repertoires in COVID-19. The method was immunoSEQ multiplex PCR; TCRdb's version includes in-frame clones alone and lacks a portion of them. The table has under 350,000 clones, 85% to 90% seen once; the top ten hold approximately 1.8%. Sequenced sample: PBMCs or T cells enriched from blood (not recorded which). The receptors originated from an older woman who had recovered from COVID-19.

CDR3 DNA sequence: TGTGCCAGCAGTTTAAACAGGCAAGAGACCCAGTACTTC. Translated, it gives CASSLNRQETQYF. The rearrangement uses TRBV28 and TRBJ2-5; possibly TRBD1 for D (5 bases). Trimming removed 2 bases at V and 2 bases at J, with 6 bases between. CDR3 size: 13 residues. Looked up from germline, CDR1 is MDHEN and CDR2 is SYDVKM.

J is TRBJ1-1 and V is TRBV18; D possibly corresponds to TRBD1 (6 bases). CDR1 and CDR2 from the germline V gene are KGHSH and LQKENI. This CDR3 has 15 amino acids. V lost 6 bases and J lost 6, with 20 bases in between. CDR3 DNA: TGTGCCAGCTCTCACGGGCGGAGGGGGGGCTCTGAAGCTTTCTTT. This gives the protein CASSHGRRGGSEAFF.

This chain links TRBV29-1 with TRBJ2-3; possibly TRBD2 for D (5 bases). Trimming shortened V by 6 bases and J by 4 bases, and 14 bases separated the two germline ends. This CDR3 spans 13 amino acids. Germline V gene sequence: CDR1 SQVTM, CDR2 ANQGSEA. The CDR3 protein is CSVHGSWADTQYF. The DNA for the CDR3 is TGCAGCGTGCATGGGAGTTGGGCAGATACGCAGTATTTT.

This clone has just one count. The same CDR3 can be traced to other DNA sequences in this sample. The chain uses TRBV9 and TRBJ1-4; 11 positions agree with TRBD1. CDR3 length equals 15 residues. Trimming at V came to 3 bases and at J to 7 bases, leaving 5 bases not matched to a gene. Germline V lookup: CDR1 SGDLS, CDR2 YYNGEE. The CDR3 DNA follows: TGTGCCAGCAGCGCATCCGGGACAGGGGGTGAAAAACTGTTTTTT. Translating it yields CASSASGTGGEKLFF.

In its sample, this clone was seen a few times. The chain recombines TRBV5-1 with TRBJ2-7, with a weak D call TRBD1 (6 bases). Germline CDR1 is SGHRS and CDR2 is YFSETQ. Trimming shortened V by 4 bases and J by 4 bases, and 21 bases separated the two germline ends. This CDR3 has 16 amino acids. The CDR3: CASSPIGQRLDYEQYF. CDR3 nucleotide sequence: TGCGCCAGCAGCCCAATCGGACAGCGACTTGATTACGAGCAGTACTTC.

V and J are TRBV10-1 and TRBJ2-2, with TRBD1 as a possible D gene (7 bases). The V end lost 6 bases, the J end lost 0 bases, and 11 bases lay between the germline ends. CDR1 is WNHNN, CDR2 SYGVQD, per germline (reference sequence). CDR3 length: 15 amino acids. In DNA, the CDR3 is TGCGCCAGCAGCCAGGGGGGAGCGAACACCGGGGAGCTGTTTTTT. Its protein is CASSQGGANTGELFF.

V usage is TRBV9 and J usage is TRBJ2-2; D is unresolved. V lost 4 bases and J lost 7, with 11 bases in between. The germline V gene has CDR1 SGDLS and CDR2 YYNGEE. This CDR3 is 13 amino acids long. The CDR3 nucleotides are TGTGCCAGCAGCCCTACCCTTGGCGGGGAGCTGTTTTTT. This codes for CASSPTLGGELFF.

The chain combines TRBV28 with TRBJ2-3; 7 nucleotides align to TRBD1. CDR1 is MDHEN and CDR2 is SYDVKM in the germline V gene. CDR3 size: 14 residues. V shed 3 bases, J shed 4 bases, and the junction held 4 bases outside the gene matches. The CDR3 reads CASSFDTGADTQYF. CDR3 coding DNA: TGTGCCAGCAGTTTTGATACAGGGGCAGATACGCAGTATTTT.

CDR3 in amino acids: CASRERNTEAFF. The CDR3 coding sequence is TGCGCCAGCAGAGAGAGGAACACTGAAGCTTTCTTT. This chain joins TRBV5-1 and TRBJ1-1; D call uncertain. The germline V gene encodes CDR1 SGHRS and CDR2 YFSETQ. Trimming pared 5 bases from V and 1 base from J, leaving 6 bases between. CDR3 length: 12 amino acids.

The chain links TRBV28 to TRBJ2-7, with D perhaps matching TRBD1 (5 bases). The CDR3 is made up of 12 amino acids. Looked up from germline, CDR1 is MDHEN and CDR2 is SYDVKM. Trimming cost V 4 bases and J 7 bases, with 11 bases left between them. DNA for the CDR3: TGTGCCAGCAGTTCCTCAGGGCCTGAGCAGTACTTC. Amino acids: CASSSSGPEQYF.

This clone was recorded once. This sequence joins TRBV5-5 and TRBJ1-5, with 9 bases aligning to TRBD1. The CDR3 covers 14 residues. Looked up from germline, CDR1 is SGHKS and CDR2 is YYEKEE (reference sequence). Unmatched junction bases numbered 4, after V lost 3 bases and J lost 6 bases. CDR3 amino acids: CASSWDRAGQPQHF. In DNA, the CDR3 is TGTGCCAGCAGCTGGGACAGGGCGGGTCAGCCCCAGCATTTT.

V usage is TRBV27 and J usage is TRBJ1-1; D is uncertain. The CDR3 is made up of 15 amino acids. Germline V lookup: CDR1 MNHEY, CDR2 SMNVEV (reference sequence). Trimming shortened V by 4 bases and J by 5 bases, and 17 bases separated the two germline ends. CDR3 sequence reads: CASSSTRGLDTEAFF. The CDR3 nucleotides are TGTGCCAGCAGTTCGACCCGAGGGTTGGATACTGAAGCTTTCTTT.

For this clone: Mismatch with germline at one junction end may stem from a read error. V usage is TRBV20-1 and J usage is TRBJ2-7; D is possibly TRBD1 (5 bases). Germline assignment: CDR1 DFQATT and CDR2 SNEGSKA (reference sequence). The length of the CDR3 is 11 residues. The CDR3 reads CSAGDSEEQYF. CDR3 coding DNA: TGCAGTGCTGGAGACAGTGAAGAGCAGTACTTC.

The rearrangement links TRBV7-2 to TRBJ2-5; 7 nucleotides line up with TRBD2. Trimming took 7 bases from V and 4 from J; bases not matched to a gene: 9. The CDR3 loop spans 14 amino acids. CDR1 is SGHTA and CDR2 is FQGNSA in the germline V gene. DNA for the CDR3: TGTGCCAGCACCGTTGGACTAGATGGAGAGACCCAGTACTTC. It codes for CASTVGLDGETQYF.

This clone was seen a single time. The chain employs TRBV6-6 and TRBJ2-2; a possible D gene is TRBD1 (6 bases). Germline CDR1 is MNHNY and CDR2 is SVGAGI (reference sequence). The CDR3 covers 15 residues. Trimming left V 6 bases short and J 0 bases short, with 11 bases between. The CDR3 region has the DNA TGTGCCAGCAGGACCGACAGGTCGAACACCGGGGAGCTGTTTTTT. This sequence encodes CASRTDRSNTGELFF.

CDR3 DNA sequence: TGTGCCAGCAGCTGGAATACAGGGAAAGATGGCAATCAGCCCCAGCATTTT. This encodes CASSWNTGKDGNQPQHF. The chain links TRBV5-8 to TRBJ1-5; perhaps TRBD1 as D (6 bases). CDR3 length: 17 amino acids. Germline V gene lookup returns CDR1 SGHTS and CDR2 YDEGEE. V shed 3 bases and J shed 2 bases, with 18 bases lying between them.

This chain connects TRBV11-2 to TRBJ2-7; no definite D call. CDR3 length: 13 amino acids. V was clipped by 1 base and J by 2 bases, with 6 bases between them. Germline V CDR1 and CDR2: SGHAT, FQNNGV. The CDR3 DNA reads as TGTGCCAGCAGCTTAGGGCACCCCTACGAGCAGTACTTC. This translates into CASSLGHPYEQYF. Full variable domain (rest looked up from reference TRBV11-2 and TRBJ2-7): EAGVAQSPRYKIIEKRQSVAFWCNPISGHATLYWYQQILGQGPKLLIQFQNNGVVDDSQLPKDRFSAERLKGVDSTLKIQPAKLEDSAVYLCASSLGHPYEQYFGPGTRLTVT.

The chain carries TRBV5-1 and TRBJ1-4, with TRBD1 identical over 7 bases. This CDR3 region has 15 residues. The V gene end was trimmed by 5 bases and the J gene end by 8 bases; junction bases not matched to a gene: 12. Germline loops: CDR1 SGHRS, CDR2 YFSETQ. In nucleotides, the CDR3 is TGCGCCAGCAGAACTACAGGGGCCTCGGGGGAAAAACTGTTTTTT. Translated, it gives CASRTTGASGEKLFF.

The table lists this clone with a count of one. Its ends do not fully match the called genes, so a read error is possible. The chain employs TRBV7-7 and TRBJ2-1; 8 bases align to TRBD1. Germline CDR1 SSHAT, CDR2 FNYEAQ (reference sequence). The CDR3 is made up of 14 amino acids. The CDR3 is CASSPGQGMGEQFF. The CDR3 DNA sequence: TGTGCTAGCAGCCCTGGACAGGGTATGGGTGAGCAGTTCTTC.

This chain links TRBV18 with TRBJ2-2; TRBD1 might be the D (6 bases). CDR3 size: 18 residues. Trimming shortened V by 1 base and J by 1 base, and 16 bases separated the two germline ends. Germline V gene sequence: CDR1 KGHSH, CDR2 LQKENI. The CDR3 region is CASSPLLDRTLNTGELFF. For the CDR3, the DNA is TGTGCCAGCTCACCACTACTAGACAGGACGCTGAACACCGGGGAGCTGTTTTTT.

This chain links TRBV2 with TRBJ2-1; no firm D call. V lost 7 bases and J lost 0, with 10 bases in between. CDR3 size: 14 residues. Germline CDR1 reads SNHLY; CDR2 reads FYNNEI. DNA for the CDR3: TGTGCCAGCACGTTATCCCGCTCCTACAATGAGCAGTTCTTC. This codes for CASTLSRSYNEQFF.

The CDR3 sequence: CATSGLARGGSGANVLTF. In nucleotides, the CDR3 is TGTGCCACCAGTGGGCTCGCCCGAGGAGGGTCTGGGGCCAACGTCCTGACTTTC. The rearrangement joins TRBV24-1 to TRBJ2-6; tentatively, D is TRBD2 (6 bases). The V gene's germline CDR1 is KGHDR and CDR2 SFDVKD. CDR3 length: 18 amino acids. V shed 5 bases and J shed 1 base, with 17 bases lying between them.

As DNA, the CDR3 is TGTGCCAGAAGCCCGGGACACAAGAACACTGAAGCTTTCTTT. This translates into CARSPGHKNTEAFF. The chain recombines TRBV5-3 with TRBJ1-1, with a possible D match to TRBD1 (6 bases). TRBV5-3 qualifies as an ORF whose function is uncertain. This CDR3 comprises 14 residues. V dropped 4 bases and J dropped 1 base, with 11 bases sitting between them.

This clone is a singleton in its sample. This chain connects TRBV5-4 to TRBJ1-1, with 8 bases identical to TRBD1. The CDR3 length is 12 residues. V lost 4 bases, J lost 8 bases, and 4 bases stayed unmatched. Germline V lookup: CDR1 SGHNT, CDR2 YYREEE (reference sequence). CDR3 sequence (DNA): TGTGCCAGCAGCGTCCGGGACAGGGAAGCTTTCTTT. This codes for CASSVRDREAFF.